This T cell receptor beta chain derives from a study of technical replicates of blood from four donors (dated by TCRdb to about 2017). There are 12 amino acids in the CDR3, from cysteine to phenylalanine inclusive. The sequence is cut down to CDR3 DNA, 36 bases in frame from base 1. After removal of 6 bases from V and 4 bases from J, the junction retains 3 bases not matched to a gene. The germline V gene encodes CDR1 SQVTM and CDR2 ANQGSEA. This clone was seen only once. The antigen it recognizes is unknown. Base-call qualities are not available, and no considerably larger clone is one nucleotide away. The library was built by means of the immunoSEQ multiplex PCR assay. TCRdb took this table from immuneACCESS and kept in-frame rearrangements with V and J called. Such tables lack part of the clones; where checked against another copy, unresolved V genes explain under half of the gap, and the rest is unexplained. Within this sample are about 59,000 clones, with roughly 93% of them counted one time only. Of the sample, about 4.4% falls within the top ten clones.

Sequencing was carried out using PBMCs. This TCR derives from a human donor in good health. Some clones in this sample may be carry-over from other donors' samples. The chain was built from TRBV29-1 and TRBJ1-2, with 9 middle bases fitting TRBD1. CDR3 region: CSVGGQGYGYTF. At the DNA level, the sequence is TGCAGCGTGGGGGGACAGGGCTATGGCTACACCTTC.